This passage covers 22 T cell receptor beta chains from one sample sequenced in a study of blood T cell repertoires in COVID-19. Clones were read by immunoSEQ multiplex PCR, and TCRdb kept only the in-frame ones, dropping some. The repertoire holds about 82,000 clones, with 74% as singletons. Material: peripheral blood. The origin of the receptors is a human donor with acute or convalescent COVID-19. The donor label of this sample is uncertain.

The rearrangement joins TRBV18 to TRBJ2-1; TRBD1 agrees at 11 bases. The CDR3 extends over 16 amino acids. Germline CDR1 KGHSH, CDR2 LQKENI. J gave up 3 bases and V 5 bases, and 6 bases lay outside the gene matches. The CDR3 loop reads CASSSAGTGGYNEQFF. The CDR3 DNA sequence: TGTGCCAGCTCATCGGCCGGGACAGGGGGCTACAATGAGCAGTTCTTC.

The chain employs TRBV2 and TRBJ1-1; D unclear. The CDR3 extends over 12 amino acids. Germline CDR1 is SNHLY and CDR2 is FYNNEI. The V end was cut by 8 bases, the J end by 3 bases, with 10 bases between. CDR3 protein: CASPLWHTEAFF. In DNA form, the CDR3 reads TGTGCCAGCCCTCTCTGGCACACTGAAGCTTTCTTT.

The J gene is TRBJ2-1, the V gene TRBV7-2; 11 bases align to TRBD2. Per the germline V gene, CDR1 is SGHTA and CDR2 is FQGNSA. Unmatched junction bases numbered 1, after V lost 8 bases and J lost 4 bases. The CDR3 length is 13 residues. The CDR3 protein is CASGLAGYNEQFF. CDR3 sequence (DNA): TGTGCCAGCGGACTAGCGGGTTACAATGAGCAGTTCTTC.

The DNA for the CDR3 is TGCGCCAGCAGCTTGGGGCAGGTTACCATGAACACTGAAGCTTTCTTT. Protein sequence: CASSLGQVTMNTEAFF. V usage is TRBV5-1 and J usage is TRBJ1-1; D gene uncertain. V was shortened by 0 bases and J by 0 bases, with 12 bases between the two germline ends. The V gene's germline CDR1 is SGHRS and CDR2 YFSETQ. The CDR3 is made up of 16 amino acids.

The CDR3 loop reads CAISSLGNTEAFF. The CDR3 nucleotides are TGTGCCATCAGTAGCCTCGGGAACACTGAAGCTTTCTTT. The rearrangement links TRBV10-3 to TRBJ1-1, with D hard to call. CDR3 length: 13 residues. The germline V gene encodes CDR1 ENHRY and CDR2 SYGVKD. V lost 5 bases to trimming and J lost 1 base, with 8 bases between them.

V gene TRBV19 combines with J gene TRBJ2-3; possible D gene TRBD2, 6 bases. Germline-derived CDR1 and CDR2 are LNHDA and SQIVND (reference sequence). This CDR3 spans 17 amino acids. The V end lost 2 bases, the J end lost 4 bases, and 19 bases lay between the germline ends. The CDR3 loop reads CASSILGLQAPSDTQYF. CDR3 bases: TGTGCCAGTAGTATACTGGGACTCCAGGCCCCCTCAGATACGCAGTATTTT.

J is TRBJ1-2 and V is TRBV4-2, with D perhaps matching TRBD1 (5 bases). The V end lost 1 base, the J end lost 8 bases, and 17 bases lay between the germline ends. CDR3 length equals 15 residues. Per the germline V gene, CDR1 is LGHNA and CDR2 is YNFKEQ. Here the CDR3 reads CASSQGRDRSSGYTF. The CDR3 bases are TGTGCCAGCAGCCAAGGACGAGACAGATCTTCGGGCTACACCTTC.

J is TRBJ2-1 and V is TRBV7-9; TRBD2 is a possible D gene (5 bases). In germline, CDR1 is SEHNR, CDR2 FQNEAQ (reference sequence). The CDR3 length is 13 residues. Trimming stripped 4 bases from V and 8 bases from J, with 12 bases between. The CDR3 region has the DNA TGTGCCAGCAGCTACGTCCGAGGGTATGAGCAGTTCTTC. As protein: CASSYVRGYEQFF.

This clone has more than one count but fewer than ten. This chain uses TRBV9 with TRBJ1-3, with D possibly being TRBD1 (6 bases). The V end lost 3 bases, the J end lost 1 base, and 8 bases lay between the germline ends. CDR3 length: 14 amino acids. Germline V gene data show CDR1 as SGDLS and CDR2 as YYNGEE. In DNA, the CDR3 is TGTGCCAGCAGCGCAACAGGGTCTGGAAACACCATATATTTT. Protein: CASSATGSGNTIYF.

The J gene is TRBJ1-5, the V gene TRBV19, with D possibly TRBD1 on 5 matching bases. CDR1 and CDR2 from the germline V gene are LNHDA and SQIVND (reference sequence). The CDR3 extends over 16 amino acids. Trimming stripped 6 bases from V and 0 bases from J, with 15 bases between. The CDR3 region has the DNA TGTGCCAGTAGCGGTACAGGAATATATAGCAATCAGCCCCAGCATTTT. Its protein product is CASSGTGIYSNQPQHF.

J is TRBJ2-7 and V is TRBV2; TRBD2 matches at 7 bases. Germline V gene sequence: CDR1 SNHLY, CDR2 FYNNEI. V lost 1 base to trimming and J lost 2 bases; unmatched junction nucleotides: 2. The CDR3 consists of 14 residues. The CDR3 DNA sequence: TGTGCCAGCAGTGAAGTGCTAGCGGCCTACGAGCAGTACTTC. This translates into CASSEVLAAYEQYF.

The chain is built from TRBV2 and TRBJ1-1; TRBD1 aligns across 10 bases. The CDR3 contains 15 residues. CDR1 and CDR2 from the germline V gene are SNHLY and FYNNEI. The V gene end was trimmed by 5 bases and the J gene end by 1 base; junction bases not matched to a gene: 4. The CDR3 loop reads CASSRQGARNTEAFF. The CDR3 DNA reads TGTGCCAGCAGTCGACAGGGGGCAAGGAACACTGAAGCTTTCTTT.

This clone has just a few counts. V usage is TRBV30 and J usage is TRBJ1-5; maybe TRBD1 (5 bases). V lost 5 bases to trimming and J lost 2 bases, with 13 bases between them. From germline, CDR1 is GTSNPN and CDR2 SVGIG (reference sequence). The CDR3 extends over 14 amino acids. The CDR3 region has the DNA TGTGCCTGGGGTCGGGCGGGGGGCAATCAGCCCCAGCATTTT. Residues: CAWGRAGGNQPQHF. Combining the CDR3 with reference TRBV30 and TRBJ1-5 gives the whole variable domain SQTIHQWPATLVQPVGSPLSLECTVEGTSNPNLYWYRQAAGRGLQLLFYSVGIGQISSEVPQNLSASRPQDRQFILSSKKLLLSDSGFYLCAWGRAGGNQPQHFGDGTRLSIL.

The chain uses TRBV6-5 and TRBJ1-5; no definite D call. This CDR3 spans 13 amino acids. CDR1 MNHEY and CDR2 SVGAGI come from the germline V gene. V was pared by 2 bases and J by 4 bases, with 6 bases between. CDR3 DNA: TGTGCCAGCAGTTACGGTCGGAATCAGCCCCAGCATTTT. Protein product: CASSYGRNQPQHF.

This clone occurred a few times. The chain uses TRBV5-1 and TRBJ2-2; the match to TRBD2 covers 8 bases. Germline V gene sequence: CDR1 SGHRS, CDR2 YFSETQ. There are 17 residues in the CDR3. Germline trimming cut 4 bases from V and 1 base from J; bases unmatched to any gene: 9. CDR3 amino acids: CASSHLTSGQNTGELFF. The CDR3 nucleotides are TGCGCCAGCAGCCACCTAACTAGCGGCCAGAACACCGGGGAGCTGTTTTTT. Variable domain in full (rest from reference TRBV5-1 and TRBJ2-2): KAGVTQTPRYLIKTRGQQVTLSCSPISGHRSVSWYQQTPGQGLQFLFEYFSETQRNKGNFPGRFSGRQFSNSRSEMNVSTLELGDSALYLCASSHLTSGQNTGELFFGEGSRLTVL.

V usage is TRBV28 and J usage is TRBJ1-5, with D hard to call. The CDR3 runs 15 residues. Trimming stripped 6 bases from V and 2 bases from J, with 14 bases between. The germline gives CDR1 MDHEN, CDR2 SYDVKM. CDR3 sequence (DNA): TGTGCCAGCAGATCTCCGGGAGTTGGCAATCAGCCCCAGCATTTT. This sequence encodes CASRSPGVGNQPQHF.

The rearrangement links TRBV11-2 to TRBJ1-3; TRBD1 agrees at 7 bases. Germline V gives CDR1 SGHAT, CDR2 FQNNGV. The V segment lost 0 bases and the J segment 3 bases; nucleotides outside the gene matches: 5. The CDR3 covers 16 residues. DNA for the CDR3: TGTGCCAGCAGCTTAGAAGAGGGGGCGCTTGGAAACACCATATATTTT. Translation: CASSLEEGALGNTIYF.

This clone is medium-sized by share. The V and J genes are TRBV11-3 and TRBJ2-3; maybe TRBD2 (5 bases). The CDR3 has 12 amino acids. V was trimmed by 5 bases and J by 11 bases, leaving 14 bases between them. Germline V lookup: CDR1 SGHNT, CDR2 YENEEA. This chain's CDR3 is CASSRTGYEQYF. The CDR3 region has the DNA TGTGCCAGCAGCCGAACGGGGTATGAGCAGTATTTT.

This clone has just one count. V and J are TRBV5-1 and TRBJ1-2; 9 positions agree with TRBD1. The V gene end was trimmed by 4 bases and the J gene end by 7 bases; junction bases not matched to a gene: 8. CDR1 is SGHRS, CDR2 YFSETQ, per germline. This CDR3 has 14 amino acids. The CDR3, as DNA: TGCGCCAGCAGCGCCCCCGGGACAGGGTTTGGCTACACCTTC. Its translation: CASSAPGTGFGYTF.

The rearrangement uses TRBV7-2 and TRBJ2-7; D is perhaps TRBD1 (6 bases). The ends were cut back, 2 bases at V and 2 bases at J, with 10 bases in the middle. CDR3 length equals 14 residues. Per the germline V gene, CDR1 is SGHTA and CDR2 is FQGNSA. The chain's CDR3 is CASSLRQAPYEQYF. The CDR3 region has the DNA TGTGCCAGCAGCTTACGACAGGCTCCCTACGAGCAGTACTTC.

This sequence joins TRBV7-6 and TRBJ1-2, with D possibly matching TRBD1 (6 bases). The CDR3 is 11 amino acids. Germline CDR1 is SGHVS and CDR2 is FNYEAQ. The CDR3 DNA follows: TGTGCTAGCCCAGGGGAAGAAGGCTACACCTTC. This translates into CASPGEEGYTF.

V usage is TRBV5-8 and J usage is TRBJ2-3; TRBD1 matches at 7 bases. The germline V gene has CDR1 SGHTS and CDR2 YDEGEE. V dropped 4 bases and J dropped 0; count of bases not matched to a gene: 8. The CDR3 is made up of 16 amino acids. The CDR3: CASSKDTGQSTDTQYF. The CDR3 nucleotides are TGTGCCAGCAGCAAGGATACGGGACAGAGCACAGATACGCAGTATTTT. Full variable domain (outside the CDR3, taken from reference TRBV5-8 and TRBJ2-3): EAGVTQSPTHLIKTRGQQATLRCSPISGHTSVYWYQQALGLGLQFLLWYDEGEERNRGNFPPRFSGRQFPNYSSELNVNALELEDSALYLCASSKDTGQSTDTQYFGPGTRLTVL.